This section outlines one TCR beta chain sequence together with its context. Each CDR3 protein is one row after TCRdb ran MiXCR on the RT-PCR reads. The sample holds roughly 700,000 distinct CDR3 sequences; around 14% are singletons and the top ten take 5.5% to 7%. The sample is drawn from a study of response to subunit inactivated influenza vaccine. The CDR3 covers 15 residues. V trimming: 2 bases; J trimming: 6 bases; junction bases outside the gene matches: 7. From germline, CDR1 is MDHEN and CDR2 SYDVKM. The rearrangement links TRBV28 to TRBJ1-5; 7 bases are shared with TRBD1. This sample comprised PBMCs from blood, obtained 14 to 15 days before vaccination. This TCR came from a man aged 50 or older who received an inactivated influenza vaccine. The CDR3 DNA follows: TGTGCCAGCAGTTTAAGGATGACAGGGCTTCAGCCCCAGCATTTT. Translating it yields CASSLRMTGLQPQHF.